Given below is one TCR beta chain in context. Its target is unknown. This record belongs to a study of T-cell memory formation after mild COVID-19. Study background: TCR clusters showed largely donor specificity. Broader study findings: Contracting clones from day 15 to 85 showed balanced CD4/CD8; later expanders favored CD4+.

Trimming took off 5 bases at V and 4 bases at J, with 15 bases between the two ends. This CDR3 has 14 amino acids. Germline V gene sequence: CDR1 SGHTA, CDR2 FQGNSA. UMIs and sample barcodes were carried by the TCR alpha and TCR beta cDNA libraries that 5'RACE produced using constant-segment primers. TCRdb redid the calling of the 5' RACE reads with MiXCR, one entry per CDR3 protein. The sample holds about 140,000 distinct CDR3 sequences, over 15% seen once. The receptor was derived from an adult woman who had mild COVID-19 (a few samples of this study predate the infection). Cell type and time point are not known. Sequencing used PBMCs or a T cell subset sorted from them (not recorded which). The genes are TRBV7-2 and TRBJ2-7; tentative D call: TRBD2 (6 bases). CDR3 coding DNA: TGTGCCAGCAGCCCTACGTGGGCGGGATACGAGCAGTACTTC. Residues: CASSPTWAGYEQYF.